These T cell receptor beta chains were read from a single sample in a study of memory CD4+ T cells and cytomegalovirus serostatus. Assay: immunoSEQ multiplex PCR; the TCRdb copy retains only in-frame clones and omits some. This table holds more than 55,000 clones, 82% found once. Sequencing input: memory CD4+ T cells from blood. The receptor set was obtained from an adult in good health and CMV-seronegative. Both conserved end residues are part of each CDR3. The D gene is left open where the match is weak. Size is stated for part of the rows, as once, few or many counts, or as a class when the clone is expanded.

>.|TRBJ2-7|.|TRBV4-2
CASSNGGFDYEQYF
TGTGCCAGCAGCAACGGGGGATTCGACTACGAGCAGTACTTC
>.|TRBJ2-7|TRBD2|TRBV28
CASSPPHLAGVHEQYF
TGTGCCAGCAGCCCCCCACACCTAGCGGGAGTCCACGAGCAGTACTTC
>.|TRBJ1-3|.|TRBV19
CASSLSYSGNTIYF
TGTGCCAGTAGCCTAAGTTACTCTGGAAACACCATATATTTT
>few|TRBJ1-1|.|TRBV29-1
CSVLTTGNTEAFF
TGCAGCGTCTTAACTACGGGTAACACTGAAGCTTTCTTT
>.|TRBJ2-2|.|TRBV18
CASSPGHTNTGELFF
TGTGCCAGCTCACCGGGACATACGAACACCGGGGAGCTGTTTTTT
>.|TRBJ2-3|TRBD2|TRBV10-2
CASREAGTSTDTQYF
TGCGCCAGCAGGGAAGCGGGAACTAGCACAGATACGCAGTATTTT
>once|TRBJ2-1|TRBD2|TRBV10-1
CASSEGTSGSHEQFF
TGCGCCAGCAGTGAAGGGACTAGCGGGAGCCATGAGCAGTTCTTC
>.|TRBJ1-5|.|TRBV5-1
CASSTDSTNQPQHF
TGCGCCAGCAGCACGGACAGCACCAATCAGCCCCAGCATTTT
>.|TRBJ1-6|.|TRBV7-3
CASKGGSYNSPLHF
TGTGCCAGCAAAGGAGGCTCCTATAATTCACCCCTCCACTTT
>.|TRBJ2-1|.|TRBV15
CATSRDIRRVNEQFF
TGTGCCACCAGCAGAGATATCCGCCGAGTCAATGAGCAGTTCTTC
>.|TRBJ2-7|.|TRBV30
CAWTPEVANHEQYF
TGTGCCTGGACTCCTGAGGTAGCTAACCACGAGCAGTACTTC
>few|TRBJ1-6|TRBD1|TRBV9
CASSVSGGGSPLHF
TGTGCCAGCAGCGTATCAGGGGGAGGCTCACCCCTCCACTTT
>once|TRBJ1-5|.|TRBV19
CASSIGRRGNQPQHF
TGTGCCAGTAGTATAGGACGGCGGGGCAATCAGCCCCAGCATTTT
>few|TRBJ2-1|TRBD2|TRBV6-1
CASSSGLAVYNEQFF
TGTGCCAGCAGCTCGGGACTAGCGGTATACAATGAGCAGTTCTTC
>.|TRBJ2-7|.|TRBV6-6
CASSLQLSSSYEQYF
TGTGCCAGCAGTTTACAGCTATCTAGCTCCTACGAGCAGTACTTC
>.|TRBJ1-4|TRBD1|TRBV2
CASSENGDRGNEKLFF
TGTGCCAGCAGTGAAAATGGGGACAGGGGGAATGAAAAACTGTTTTTT
>.|TRBJ1-4|.|TRBV6-5
CASSYGTGNHEKLFF
TGTGCCAGCAGTTACGGTACCGGTAACCATGAAAAACTGTTTTTT
>.|TRBJ1-2|TRBD1|TRBV6-1
CASSPRTGVYGYTF
TGTGCCAGCAGTCCCCGGACAGGGGTCTATGGCTACACCTTC
>.|TRBJ2-1|TRBD2|TRBV11-2
CASSPVARPRGGPYEQFF
TGTGCCAGCAGCCCGGTGGCGAGACCGCGGGGGGGCCCGTATGAGCAGTTCTTC
>few|TRBJ2-5|.|TRBV29-1
CSVETHLKGTQYF
TGCAGCGTTGAAACCCATCTAAAAGGGACCCAGTACTTC
>.|TRBJ2-1|.|TRBV6-5
CASSKAPSSYNEQFF
TGTGCCAGCAGCAAGGCCCCCAGCTCCTACAATGAGCAGTTCTTC
>.|TRBJ1-5|TRBD1|TRBV28
CASSPEGALNPPQHF
TGTGCCAGCAGCCCAGAGGGGGCTCTAAACCCGCCCCAGCATTTT
>once|TRBJ1-5|.|TRBV28
CASSGAPARSNQPQHF
TGTGCCAGCAGTGGGGCTCCAGCGAGGAGCAATCAGCCCCAGCATTTT